This T cell receptor (beta chain) was identified in a study of control samples from healthy donors and cancer patients. The CDR3 is made up of 17 amino acids. V shed 4 bases, J shed 2 bases, and the junction held 8 bases outside the gene matches. Germline V gene data show CDR1 as SGHTA and CDR2 as FQGNSA. In this sample, this clone turned up once. Profiling relied on immunoSEQ multiplex PCR, and the TCRdb table lists in-frame clones only, not all of them. The data show 150,000 to 200,000 clones, more than 90% seen once. This receptor was obtained from a man in his thirties or forties in good health. V is TRBV7-2 and J is TRBJ2-6, with 7 bases that match TRBD1. The sequenced sample was blood. CDR3 region: CASSSGQLKAGANVLTF. Written as DNA, the CDR3 is TGTGCCAGCAGCTCGGGACAGCTCAAAGCTGGGGCCAACGTCCTGACTTTC.